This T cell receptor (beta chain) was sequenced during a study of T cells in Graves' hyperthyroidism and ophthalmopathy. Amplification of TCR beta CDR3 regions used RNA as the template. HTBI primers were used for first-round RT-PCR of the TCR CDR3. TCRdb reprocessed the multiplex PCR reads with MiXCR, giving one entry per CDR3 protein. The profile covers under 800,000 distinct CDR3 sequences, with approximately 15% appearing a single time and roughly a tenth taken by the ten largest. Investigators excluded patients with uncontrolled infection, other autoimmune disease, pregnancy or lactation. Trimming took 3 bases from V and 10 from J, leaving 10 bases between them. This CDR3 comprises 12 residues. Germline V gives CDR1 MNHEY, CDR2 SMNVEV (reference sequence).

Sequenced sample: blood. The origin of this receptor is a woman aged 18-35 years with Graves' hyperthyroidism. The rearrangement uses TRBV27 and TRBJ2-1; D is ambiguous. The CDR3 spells CASSFLVGEQFF. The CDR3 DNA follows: TGTGCCAGCAGTTTTCTGGTGGGCGAGCAGTTCTTC.